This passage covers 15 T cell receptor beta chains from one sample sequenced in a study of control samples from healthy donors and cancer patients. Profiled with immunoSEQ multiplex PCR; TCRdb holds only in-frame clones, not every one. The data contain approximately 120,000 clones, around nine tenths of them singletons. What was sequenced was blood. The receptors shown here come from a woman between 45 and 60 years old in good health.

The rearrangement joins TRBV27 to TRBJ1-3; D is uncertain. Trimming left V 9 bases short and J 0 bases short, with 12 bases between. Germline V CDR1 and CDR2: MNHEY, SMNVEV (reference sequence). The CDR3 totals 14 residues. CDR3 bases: TGTGCCAGTTCTCCGGGCCACTCTGGAAACACCATATATTTT. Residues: CASSPGHSGNTIYF.

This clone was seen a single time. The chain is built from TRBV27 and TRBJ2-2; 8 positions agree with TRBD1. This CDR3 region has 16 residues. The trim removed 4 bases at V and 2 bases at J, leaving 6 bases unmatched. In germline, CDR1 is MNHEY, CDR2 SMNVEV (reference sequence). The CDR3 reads CASSSRGTGNTGELFF. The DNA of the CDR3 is TGTGCCAGCAGTTCTCGAGGGACAGGTAACACCGGGGAGCTGTTTTTT.

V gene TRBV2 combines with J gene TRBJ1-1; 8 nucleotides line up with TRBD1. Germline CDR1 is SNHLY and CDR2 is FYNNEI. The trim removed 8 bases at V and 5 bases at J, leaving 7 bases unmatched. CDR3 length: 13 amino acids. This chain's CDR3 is CASAGGAPTEAFF. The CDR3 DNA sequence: TGTGCCAGCGCAGGGGGCGCCCCGACTGAAGCTTTCTTT.

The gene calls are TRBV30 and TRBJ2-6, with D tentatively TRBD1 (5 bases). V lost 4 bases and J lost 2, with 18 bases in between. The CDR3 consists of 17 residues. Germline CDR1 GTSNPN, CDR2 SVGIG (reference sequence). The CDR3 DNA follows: TGTGCCTGGACCCCTCTGTCTTTCAGGGCTGGGGCCAACGTCCTGACTTTC. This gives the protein CAWTPLSFRAGANVLTF.

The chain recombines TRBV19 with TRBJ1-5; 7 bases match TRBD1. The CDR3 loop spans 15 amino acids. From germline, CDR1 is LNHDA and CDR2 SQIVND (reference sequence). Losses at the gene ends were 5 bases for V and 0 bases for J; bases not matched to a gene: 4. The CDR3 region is CASSLGQSSNQPQHF. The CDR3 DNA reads TGTGCCAGTAGTTTGGGACAGTCTAGCAATCAGCCCCAGCATTTT.

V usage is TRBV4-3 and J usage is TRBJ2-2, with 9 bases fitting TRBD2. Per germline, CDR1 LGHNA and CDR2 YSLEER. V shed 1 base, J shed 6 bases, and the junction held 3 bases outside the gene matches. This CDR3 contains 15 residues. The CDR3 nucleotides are TGCGCCAGCAGCCAAGCGCGGGGGGGGGCCGGGGAGCTGTTTTTT. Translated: CASSQARGGAGELFF.

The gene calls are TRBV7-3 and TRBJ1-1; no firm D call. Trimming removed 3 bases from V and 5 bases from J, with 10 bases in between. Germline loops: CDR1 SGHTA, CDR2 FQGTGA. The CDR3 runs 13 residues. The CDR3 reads CASSLDFGTEAFF. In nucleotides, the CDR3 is TGTGCCAGCAGCTTGGACTTTGGGACTGAAGCTTTCTTT.

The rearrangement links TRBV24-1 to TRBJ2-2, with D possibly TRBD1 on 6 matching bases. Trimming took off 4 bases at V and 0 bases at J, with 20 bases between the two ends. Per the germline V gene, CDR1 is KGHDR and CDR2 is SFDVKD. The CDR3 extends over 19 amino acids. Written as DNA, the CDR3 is TGTGCCACCAGTGACTCCCCCCCGGTCCGGACAGCGAACACCGGGGAGCTGTTTTTT. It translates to CATSDSPPVRTANTGELFF.

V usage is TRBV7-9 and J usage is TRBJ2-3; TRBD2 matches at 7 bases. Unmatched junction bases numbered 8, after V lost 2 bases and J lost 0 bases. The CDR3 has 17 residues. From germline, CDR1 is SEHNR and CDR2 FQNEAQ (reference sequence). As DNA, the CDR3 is TGTGCCAGCAGCTTAAGGCTAGCGGCGACTAGCACAGATACGCAGTATTTT. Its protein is CASSLRLAATSTDTQYF.

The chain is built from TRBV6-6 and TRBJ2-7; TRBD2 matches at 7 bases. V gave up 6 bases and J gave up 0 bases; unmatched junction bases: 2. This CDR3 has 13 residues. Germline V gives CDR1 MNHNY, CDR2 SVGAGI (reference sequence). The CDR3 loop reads CASRPSGSYEQYV. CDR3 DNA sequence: TGTGCCAGCAGGCCTAGCGGCTCCTACGAGCAGTACGTC.

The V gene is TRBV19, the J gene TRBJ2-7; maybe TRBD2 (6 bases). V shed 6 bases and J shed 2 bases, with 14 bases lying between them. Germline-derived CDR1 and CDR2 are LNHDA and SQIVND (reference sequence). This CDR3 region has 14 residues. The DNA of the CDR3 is TGTGCCAGTAGCCCGCGGGGTCCCACCTACGAGCAGTACTTC. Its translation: CASSPRGPTYEQYF. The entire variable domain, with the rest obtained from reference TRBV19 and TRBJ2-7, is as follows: DGGITQSPKYLFRKEGQNVTLSCEQNLNHDAMYWYRQDPGQGLRLIYYSQIVNDFQKGDIAEGYSVSREKKESFPLTVTSAQKNPTAFYLCASSPRGPTYEQYFGPGTRLTVT.

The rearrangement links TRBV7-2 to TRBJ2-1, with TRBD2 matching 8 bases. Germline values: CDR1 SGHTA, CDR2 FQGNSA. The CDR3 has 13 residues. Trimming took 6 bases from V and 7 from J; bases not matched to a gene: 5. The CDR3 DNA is TGTGCCAGCAGTCCTAGCGGGCGGAATGAGCAGTTCTTC. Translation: CASSPSGRNEQFF.

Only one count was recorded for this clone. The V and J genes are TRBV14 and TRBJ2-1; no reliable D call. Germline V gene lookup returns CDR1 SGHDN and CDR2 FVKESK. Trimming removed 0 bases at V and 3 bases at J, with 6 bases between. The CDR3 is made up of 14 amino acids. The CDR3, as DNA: TGTGCCAGCAGCCAAGATCCCGGCTACAATGAGCAGTTCTTC. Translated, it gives CASSQDPGYNEQFF.

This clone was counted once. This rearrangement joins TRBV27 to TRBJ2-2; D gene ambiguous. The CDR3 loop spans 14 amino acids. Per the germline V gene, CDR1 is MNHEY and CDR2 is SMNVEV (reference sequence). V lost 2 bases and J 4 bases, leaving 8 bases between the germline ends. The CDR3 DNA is TGTGCCAGCAGTTTAAGAGTGCTCACCGGGGAGCTGTTTTTT. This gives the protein CASSLRVLTGELFF.

Written as DNA, the CDR3 is TGTGCCAGCAGCTTGAGCTCGACGGTCGAGCAGTACTTC. This encodes CASSLSSTVEQYF. The J gene is TRBJ2-7, the V gene TRBV5-6; D is uncertain. This CDR3 region has 13 residues. V shed 1 base and J shed 6 bases, with 11 bases lying between them. CDR1 is SGHDT and CDR2 is YYEEEE in the germline V gene.